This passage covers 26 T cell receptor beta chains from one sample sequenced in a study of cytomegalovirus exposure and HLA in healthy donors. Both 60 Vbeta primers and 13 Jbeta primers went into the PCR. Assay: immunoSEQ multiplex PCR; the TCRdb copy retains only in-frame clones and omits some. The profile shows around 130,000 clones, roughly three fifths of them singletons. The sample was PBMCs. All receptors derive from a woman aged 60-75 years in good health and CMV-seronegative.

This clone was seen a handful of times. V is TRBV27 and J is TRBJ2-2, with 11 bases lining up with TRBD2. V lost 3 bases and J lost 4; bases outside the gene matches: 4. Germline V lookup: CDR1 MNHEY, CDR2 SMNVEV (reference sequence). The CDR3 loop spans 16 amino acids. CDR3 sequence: CASSFTLAGGTGELFF. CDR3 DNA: TGTGCCAGCAGTTTCACGCTAGCGGGAGGCACCGGGGAGCTGTTTTTT.

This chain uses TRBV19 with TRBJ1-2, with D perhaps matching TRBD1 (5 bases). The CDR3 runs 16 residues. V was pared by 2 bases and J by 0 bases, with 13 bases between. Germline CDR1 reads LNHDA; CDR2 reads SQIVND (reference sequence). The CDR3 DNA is TGTGCCAGTAGTATATCTGGGGCAGGAGCTAACTATGGCTACACCTTC. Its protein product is CASSISGAGANYGYTF.

Written as DNA, the CDR3 is TGTGCCAGCAGTGAAGGGGCAGGGGGTCAGCCCCAGCATTTT. Encoded protein: CASSEGAGGQPQHF. The chain uses TRBV6-1 and TRBJ1-5, with 7 nucleotides matching TRBD1. The CDR3 extends over 14 amino acids. The V and J ends lost 1 base and 6 bases, in that order; junction bases with no gene match: 3. The germline CDR1 and CDR2 sequences are MNHNS and SASEGT.

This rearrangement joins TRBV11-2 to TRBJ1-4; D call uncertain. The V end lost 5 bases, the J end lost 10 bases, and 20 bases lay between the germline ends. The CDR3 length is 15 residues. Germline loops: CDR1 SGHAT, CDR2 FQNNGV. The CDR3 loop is CASSPIRIDSGKLFF. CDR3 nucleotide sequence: TGTGCCAGCAGCCCCATCCGGATCGACTCGGGAAAACTGTTTTTT.

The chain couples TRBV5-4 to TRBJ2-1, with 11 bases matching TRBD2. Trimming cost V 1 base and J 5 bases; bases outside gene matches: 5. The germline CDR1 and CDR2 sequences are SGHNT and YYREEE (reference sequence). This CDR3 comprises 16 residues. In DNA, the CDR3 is TGTGCCAGCAGCTTGTGGGGACTAGCGGCCAACAATGAGCAGTTCTTC. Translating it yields CASSLWGLAANNEQFF. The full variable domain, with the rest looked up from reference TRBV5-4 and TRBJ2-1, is ETGVTQSPTHLIKTRGQQVTLRCSSQSGHNTVSWYQQALGQGPQFIFQYYREEENGRGNFPPRFSGLQFPNYSSELNVNALELDDSALYLCASSLWGLAANNEQFFGPGTRLTVL.

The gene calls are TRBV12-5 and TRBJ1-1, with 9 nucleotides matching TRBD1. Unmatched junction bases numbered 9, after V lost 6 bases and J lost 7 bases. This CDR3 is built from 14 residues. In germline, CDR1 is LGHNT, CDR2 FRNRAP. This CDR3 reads CASGPLQGAGEAFF. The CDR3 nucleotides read TGTGCTAGTGGACCTTTACAGGGGGCGGGTGAAGCTTTCTTT. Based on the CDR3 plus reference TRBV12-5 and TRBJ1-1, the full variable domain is DARVTQTPRHKVTEMGQEVTMRCQPILGHNTVFWYRQTMMQGLELLAYFRNRAPLDDSGMPKDRFSAEMPDATLATLKIQPSEPRDSAVYFCASGPLQGAGEAFFGQGTRLTVV.

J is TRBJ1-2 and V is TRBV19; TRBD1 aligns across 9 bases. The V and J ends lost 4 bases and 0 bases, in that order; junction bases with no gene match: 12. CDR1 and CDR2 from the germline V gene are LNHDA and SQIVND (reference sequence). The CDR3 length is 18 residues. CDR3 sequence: CASSTLRQGDGANYGYTF. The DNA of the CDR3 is TGTGCCAGTAGTACCCTTCGACAGGGGGACGGTGCTAACTATGGCTACACCTTC. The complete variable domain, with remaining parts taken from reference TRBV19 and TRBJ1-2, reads DGGITQSPKYLFRKEGQNVTLSCEQNLNHDAMYWYRQDPGQGLRLIYYSQIVNDFQKGDIAEGYSVSREKKESFPLTVTSAQKNPTAFYLCASSTLRQGDGANYGYTFGSGTRLTVV.

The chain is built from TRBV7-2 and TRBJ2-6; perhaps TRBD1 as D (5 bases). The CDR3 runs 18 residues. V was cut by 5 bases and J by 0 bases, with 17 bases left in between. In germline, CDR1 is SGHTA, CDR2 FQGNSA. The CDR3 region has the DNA TGTGCCAGCAGCCCCAGACAGTCCTCGAGCTCTGGGGCCAACGTCCTGACTTTC. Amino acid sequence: CASSPRQSSSSGANVLTF.

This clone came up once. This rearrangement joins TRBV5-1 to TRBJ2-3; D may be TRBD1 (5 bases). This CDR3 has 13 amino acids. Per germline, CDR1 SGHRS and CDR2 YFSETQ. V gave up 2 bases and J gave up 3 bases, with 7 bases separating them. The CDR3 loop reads CASSFPGTDTQYF. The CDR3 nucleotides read TGCGCCAGCAGCTTCCCAGGGACAGATACGCAGTATTTT.

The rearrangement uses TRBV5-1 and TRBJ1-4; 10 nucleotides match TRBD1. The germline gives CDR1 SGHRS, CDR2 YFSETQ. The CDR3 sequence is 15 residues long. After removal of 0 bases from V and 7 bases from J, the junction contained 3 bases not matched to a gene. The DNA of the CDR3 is TGCGCCAGCAGCTTGGGCGACAGGGGGCCTGAAAAACTGTTTTTT. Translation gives CASSLGDRGPEKLFF.

In DNA, the CDR3 is TGCGCCAGCAGCTCCTCGGACAGGAACCACTATGGCTACACCTTC. Amino acid sequence: CASSSSDRNHYGYTF. The chain carries TRBV5-1 and TRBJ1-2; 7 positions agree with TRBD1. The CDR3 consists of 15 residues. The germline gives CDR1 SGHRS, CDR2 YFSETQ. The V and J ends lost 3 bases and 3 bases, in that order; junction bases with no gene match: 8.

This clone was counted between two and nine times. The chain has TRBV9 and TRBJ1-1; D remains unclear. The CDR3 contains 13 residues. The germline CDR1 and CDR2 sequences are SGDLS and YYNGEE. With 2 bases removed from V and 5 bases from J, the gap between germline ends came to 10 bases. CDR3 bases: TGTGCCAGCAGCGTCGCTATCGGGACTGAAGCTTTCTTT. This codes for CASSVAIGTEAFF.

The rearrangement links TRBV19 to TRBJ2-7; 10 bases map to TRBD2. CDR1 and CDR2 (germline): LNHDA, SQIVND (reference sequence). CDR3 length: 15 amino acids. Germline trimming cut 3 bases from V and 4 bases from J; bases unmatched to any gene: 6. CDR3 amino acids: CASSIRAGGPYEQYF. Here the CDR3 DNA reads TGTGCCAGTAGTATCCGAGCGGGAGGGCCATACGAGCAGTACTTC.

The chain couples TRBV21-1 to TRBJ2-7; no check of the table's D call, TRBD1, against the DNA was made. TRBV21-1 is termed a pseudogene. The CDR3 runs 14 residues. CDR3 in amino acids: CASSKGQAAYEQYF. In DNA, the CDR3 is TGTGCCAGCAGCAAGGGACAGGCTGCCTACGAGCAGTACTTC.

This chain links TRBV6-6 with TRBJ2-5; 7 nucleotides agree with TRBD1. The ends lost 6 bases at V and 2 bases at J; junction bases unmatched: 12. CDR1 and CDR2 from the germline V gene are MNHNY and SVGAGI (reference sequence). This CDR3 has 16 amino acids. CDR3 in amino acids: CASSRNRGPPQETQYF. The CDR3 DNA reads TGTGCCAGCAGCCGCAACAGGGGCCCTCCTCAAGAGACCCAGTACTTC.

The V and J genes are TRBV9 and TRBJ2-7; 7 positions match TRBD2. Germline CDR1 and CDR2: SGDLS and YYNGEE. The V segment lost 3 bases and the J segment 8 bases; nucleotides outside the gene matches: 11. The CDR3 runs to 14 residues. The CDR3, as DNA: TGTGCCAGCAGCGCTCTGGGGGAGGGCAATAAGCAGTACTTC. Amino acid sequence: CASSALGEGNKQYF.

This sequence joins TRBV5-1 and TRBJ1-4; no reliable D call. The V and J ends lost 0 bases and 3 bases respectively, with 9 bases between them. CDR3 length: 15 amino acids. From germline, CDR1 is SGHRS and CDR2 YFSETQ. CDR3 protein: CASSLAPGSNEKLFF. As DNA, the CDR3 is TGCGCCAGCAGCTTGGCCCCAGGTTCTAATGAAAAACTGTTTTTT.

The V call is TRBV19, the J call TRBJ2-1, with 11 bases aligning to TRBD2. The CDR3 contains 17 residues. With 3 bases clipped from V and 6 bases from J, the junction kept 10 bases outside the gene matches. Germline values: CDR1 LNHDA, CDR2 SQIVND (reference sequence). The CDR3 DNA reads TGTGCCAGTAGTATCTCAGTTCTAGCGGGGGGTTTCAATGAGCAGTTCTTC. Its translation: CASSISVLAGGFNEQFF.

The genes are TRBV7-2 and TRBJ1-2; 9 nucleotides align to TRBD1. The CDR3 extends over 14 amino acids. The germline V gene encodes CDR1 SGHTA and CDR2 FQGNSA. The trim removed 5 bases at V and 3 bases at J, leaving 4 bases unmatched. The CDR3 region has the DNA TGTGCCAGCAGCACTAGGACAGGGGACTATGGCTACACCTTC. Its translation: CASSTRTGDYGYTF. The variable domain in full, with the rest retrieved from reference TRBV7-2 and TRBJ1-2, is GAGVSQSPSNKVTEKGKDVELRCDPISGHTALYWYRQSLGQGLEFLIYFQGNSAPDKSGLPSDRFSAERTGGSVSTLTIQRTQQEDSAVYLCASSTRTGDYGYTFGSGTRLTVV.

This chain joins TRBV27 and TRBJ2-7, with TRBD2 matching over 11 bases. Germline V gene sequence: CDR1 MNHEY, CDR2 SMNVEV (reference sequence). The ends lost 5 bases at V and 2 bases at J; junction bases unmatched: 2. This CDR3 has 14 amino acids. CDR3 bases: TGTGCCAGCAGTGCTAGCGGGGGGCCCTACGAGCAGTACTTC. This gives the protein CASSASGGPYEQYF.

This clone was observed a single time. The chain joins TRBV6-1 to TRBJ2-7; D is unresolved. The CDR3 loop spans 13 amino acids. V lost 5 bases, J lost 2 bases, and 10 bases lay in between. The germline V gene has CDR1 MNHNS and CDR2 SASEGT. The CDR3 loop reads CASSTEATYEQYF. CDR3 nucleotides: TGTGCCAGCAGTACTGAAGCCACCTACGAGCAGTACTTC.

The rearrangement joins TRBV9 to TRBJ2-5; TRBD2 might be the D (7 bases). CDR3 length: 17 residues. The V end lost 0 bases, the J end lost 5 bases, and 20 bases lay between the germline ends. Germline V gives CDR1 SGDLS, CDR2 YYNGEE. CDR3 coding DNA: TGTGCCAGCAGCGTAGGGGGAGGGGGGGGGCGGTCGGAGACCCAGTACTTC. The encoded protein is CASSVGGGGGRSETQYF.

DNA for the CDR3: TGTGCCAGCAGTGAAAGTCAGGTGAATCAGCCCCAGCATTTT. It is translated as CASSESQVNQPQHF. The chain couples TRBV2 to TRBJ1-5, with D unclear. CDR3 length equals 14 residues. The V and J ends lost 2 bases and 4 bases respectively, with 9 bases between them. The germline gives CDR1 SNHLY, CDR2 FYNNEI. The whole variable domain, remainder taken from reference TRBV2 and TRBJ1-5, is EPEVTQTPSHQVTQMGQEVILRCVPISNHLYFYWYRQILGQKVEFLVSFYNNEISEKSEIFDDQFSVERPDGSNFTLKIRSTKLEDSAMYFCASSESQVNQPQHFGDGTRLSIL.

CDR3 sequence: CASTKGQYSNQPQHF. The CDR3 DNA is TGTGCCAGTACGAAGGGACAGTATAGCAATCAGCCCCAGCATTTT. The chain has TRBV19 and TRBJ1-5; 7 bases agree with TRBD1. The germline gives CDR1 LNHDA, CDR2 SQIVND (reference sequence). V shed 7 bases and J 0 bases; nucleotides not matched to a gene: 6. The CDR3 consists of 15 residues. The variable domain in full, completed from reference TRBV19 and TRBJ1-5, reads DGGITQSPKYLFRKEGQNVTLSCEQNLNHDAMYWYRQDPGQGLRLIYYSQIVNDFQKGDIAEGYSVSREKKESFPLTVTSAQKNPTAFYLCASTKGQYSNQPQHFGDGTRLSIL.

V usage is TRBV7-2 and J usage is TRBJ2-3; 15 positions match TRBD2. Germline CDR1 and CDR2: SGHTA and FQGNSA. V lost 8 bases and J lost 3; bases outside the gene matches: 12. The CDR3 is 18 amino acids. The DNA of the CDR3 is TGTGCCAGCCGAAGGACTAGCGGGGGGGCCGGGTCGACAGATACGCAGTATTTT. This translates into CASRRTSGGAGSTDTQYF.

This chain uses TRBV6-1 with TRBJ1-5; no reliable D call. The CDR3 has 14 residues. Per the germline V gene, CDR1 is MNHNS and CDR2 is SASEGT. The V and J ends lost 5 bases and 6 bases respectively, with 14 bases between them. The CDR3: CASSYGRGFQPQHF. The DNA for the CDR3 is TGTGCCAGCAGTTATGGGCGGGGTTTTCAGCCCCAGCATTTT.